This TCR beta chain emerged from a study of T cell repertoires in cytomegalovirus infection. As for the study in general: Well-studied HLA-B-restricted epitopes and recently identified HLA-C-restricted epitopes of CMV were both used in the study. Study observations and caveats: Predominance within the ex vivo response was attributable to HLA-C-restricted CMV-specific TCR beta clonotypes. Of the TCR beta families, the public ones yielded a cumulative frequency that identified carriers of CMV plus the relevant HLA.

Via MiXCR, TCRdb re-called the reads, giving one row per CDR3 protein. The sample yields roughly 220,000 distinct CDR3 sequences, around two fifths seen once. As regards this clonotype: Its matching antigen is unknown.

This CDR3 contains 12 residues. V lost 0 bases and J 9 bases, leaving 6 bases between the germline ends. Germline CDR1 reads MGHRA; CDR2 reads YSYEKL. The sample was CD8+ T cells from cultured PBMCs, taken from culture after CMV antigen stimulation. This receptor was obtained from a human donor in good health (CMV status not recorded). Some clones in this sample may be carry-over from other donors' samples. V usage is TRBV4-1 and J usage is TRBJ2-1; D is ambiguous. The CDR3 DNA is TGCGCCAGCAGCCAAGATTTAGGTGAGCAGTTCTTC. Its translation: CASSQDLGEQFF.